This T cell receptor (beta chain) was recovered during a study of blood T cells in healthy people across ages. Every donor gave roughly 9.2 milliliters of peripheral blood. For the second PCR, which ran for roughly 7 to 11 cycles, a sample-barcoded 5' primer and a J-beta primer mix were used. TCRdb reanalysed the 5' RACE reads using MiXCR and keeps one entry per CDR3 protein. The sample lists approximately 1.5 million distinct CDR3 sequences, 34% occurring once. For this clonotype: Its antigen is unknown.

This CDR3 has 15 residues. The V gene end was trimmed by 2 bases and the J gene end by 0 bases; junction bases not matched to a gene: 1. Germline assignment: CDR1 SGHRS and CDR2 YFSETQ. Findings and limits, study-wide: Diversity was estimated from one million T cells, and these estimates were considered underestimates.

The sample taken for sequencing was blood. The chain links TRBV5-1 to TRBJ2-1; 8 nucleotides line up with TRBD2. This TCR was sampled from a woman in her thirties in good health. CDR3 loop: CASSFSGTSYNEQFF. CDR3 in DNA: TGCGCCAGCAGCTTTAGCGGGACCTCCTACAATGAGCAGTTCTTC.